Listed below are T cell receptor beta chains from one sample, sequenced in a study of shared clonotypes between healthy human individuals. The protocol was immunoSEQ multiplex PCR, while the TCRdb copy is restricted to in-frame clones and leaves out a portion. The sample consists of approximately 1,000,000 clones, more than 75% of them appearing once. The specimen sequenced was memory CD4+ T cells from PBMCs. These receptors all stem from a young man in good health. Some clones in this sample may be carry-over from other donors' samples. CDR3s include the opening cysteine and the closing phenylalanine or tryptophan. Fields, in order: J gene, V gene, D gene, clone size, CDR3 protein, CDR3 DNA. D genes are given only for firm matches. The size field is filled for only some rows; it gives once, few, many or a size class.

>TRBJ2-5|TRBV7-2|NA|NA
CASSFPGEETQYF
TGTGCCAGCAGCTTCCCCGGGGAAGAGACCCAGTACTTC
>TRBJ2-1|TRBV4-2|TRBD2|NA
CASSQDPVAGSSYNEQFF
TGTGCCAGCAGCCAAGATCCCGTAGCGGGGAGCTCCTACAATGAGCAGTTCTTC
>TRBJ1-2|TRBV5-4|NA|NA
CASSRPGDGYTF
TGTGCCAGCAGTAGACCAGGGGATGGCTACACCTTC
>TRBJ1-1|TRBV7-9|TRBD1|NA
CASSLDVGGRKLNTEAFF
TGTGCCAGCAGCTTAGATGTAGGGGGCAGGAAACTGAACACTGAAGCTTTCTTT
>TRBJ1-1|TRBV4-2|TRBD1|NA
CASSQGGDRIDTEAFF
TGTGCCAGCAGCCAAGGGGGGGACAGGATAGACACTGAAGCTTTCTTT
>TRBJ2-7|TRBV7-9|TRBD2|NA
CASSSPGTSYDEQYF
TGTGCCAGCAGCTCCCCCGGGACTAGCTATGACGAGCAGTACTTC
>TRBJ2-1|TRBV11-3|TRBD1|NA
CASSAGQGAYNEQFF
TGTGCCAGCAGCGCCGGACAGGGAGCCTACAATGAGCAGTTCTTC
>TRBJ2-1|TRBV29-1|NA|NA
CSETSSYNEQFF
TGCAGCGAGACTAGCTCCTACAATGAGCAGTTCTTC
>TRBJ2-7|TRBV7-9|NA|NA
CASSHRDGPFNEQYF
TGTGCCAGCAGCCACCGGGACGGACCTTTCAACGAGCAGTACTTC
>TRBJ2-7|TRBV28|NA|NA
CASTLLGGGYEQYF
TGTGCCAGCACACTGCTAGGGGGGGGGTACGAGCAGTACTTC
>TRBJ1-2|TRBV6-5|TRBD1|NA
CASLGGAASGYTF
TGTGCCAGCCTAGGGGGCGCCGCCTCTGGCTACACCTTC
>TRBJ2-5|TRBV6-5|NA|NA
CASRSTRGAGETQYF
TGTGCCAGCAGGTCAACCCGTGGGGCGGGGGAGACCCAGTACTTC
>TRBJ1-3|TRBV7-2|NA|NA
CASTVQGGNTIYF
TGTGCCTCCACCGTGCAGGGTGGAAACACCATATATTTT
>TRBJ1-2|TRBV6-6|NA|once
CASSYFRGNYGYTF
TGTGCCAGCAGTTACTTTAGGGGTAACTATGGCTACACCTTC
>TRBJ1-2|TRBV6-6|NA|NA
CASSWGRGGDGYTF
TGTGCCAGCAGTTGGGGGCGGGGAGGCGATGGCTACACCTTC
>TRBJ1-2|TRBV29-1|TRBD1|NA
CSVLLRDRAHGYTF
TGCAGCGTCCTGCTCCGGGACAGGGCGCATGGCTACACCTTC
>TRBJ2-1|TRBV4-1|NA|NA
CASSQVVRSGAYNEQFF
TGCGCCAGCAGCCAAGTAGTAAGGAGCGGAGCCTACAATGAGCAGTTCTTC